Below, 5 T cell receptor beta chains from the same sample are listed, as sequenced in a study of blood T cell repertoires in COVID-19. This table comes from immunoSEQ multiplex PCR, and its TCRdb copy is limited to in-frame clones, with some not included. The sample shows over 300,000 clones, 85% to 90% of them seen only once. Sequencing was performed on PBMCs or T cells enriched from blood (not recorded which). These receptors all stem from a woman under 30 who had recovered from COVID-19.

The rearrangement links TRBV7-6 to TRBJ2-2; D unclear. CDR1 and CDR2 (germline): SGHVS, FNYEAQ. Trimming took 1 base from V and 0 from J, leaving 15 bases between them. This CDR3 contains 18 residues. Here the CDR3 DNA reads TGTGCCAGCAGCTTAGGAGGCTTAATCTTCACGAACACCGGGGAGCTGTTTTTT. It specifies CASSLGGLIFTNTGELFF.

The CDR3 loop is CASLDRLDTQYF. The CDR3 bases are TGTGCCAGCCTCGACAGGTTAGATACGCAGTATTTT. The V call is TRBV28, the J call TRBJ2-3; D possibly corresponds to TRBD1 (6 bases). V shed 8 bases and J shed 5 bases, with 11 bases lying between them. This CDR3 comprises 12 residues. Germline CDR1 is MDHEN and CDR2 is SYDVKM.

This clone appeared a few times. V gene TRBV2 combines with J gene TRBJ1-5; D may be TRBD1 (5 bases). CDR3 size: 14 residues. Germline loops: CDR1 SNHLY, CDR2 FYNNEI. V lost 6 bases, J lost 7 bases, and 16 bases lay in between. CDR3 nucleotide sequence: TGTGCCAGCAGCGCTTTCGGAGGGGAGCAGCCCCAGCATTTT. It encodes CASSAFGGEQPQHF. The variable domain in full, with the rest retrieved from reference TRBV2 and TRBJ1-5, is EPEVTQTPSHQVTQMGQEVILRCVPISNHLYFYWYRQILGQKVEFLVSFYNNEISEKSEIFDDQFSVERPDGSNFTLKIRSTKLEDSAMYFCASSAFGGEQPQHFGDGTRLSIL.

The V gene is TRBV7-2, the J gene TRBJ2-1, with TRBD2 as a possible D gene (5 bases). The germline gives CDR1 SGHTA, CDR2 FQGNSA. This CDR3 spans 14 amino acids. Trimming cost V 4 bases and J 4 bases, with 11 bases left between them. The CDR3, as DNA: TGTGCCAGCAGCTCCGCCAGCGGATACAATGAGCAGTTCTTC. Protein: CASSSASGYNEQFF.

The chain is built from TRBV4-1 and TRBJ1-2; TRBD1 might be the D (5 bases). Trimming removed 1 base from V and 0 bases from J, with 15 bases in between. The CDR3 has 17 residues. CDR1 is MGHRA, CDR2 YSYEKL, per germline. The CDR3 DNA sequence: TGCGCCAGCAGCCAAGCCTTGACAGTCCAGTCTAACTATGGCTACACCTTC. This codes for CASSQALTVQSNYGYTF.